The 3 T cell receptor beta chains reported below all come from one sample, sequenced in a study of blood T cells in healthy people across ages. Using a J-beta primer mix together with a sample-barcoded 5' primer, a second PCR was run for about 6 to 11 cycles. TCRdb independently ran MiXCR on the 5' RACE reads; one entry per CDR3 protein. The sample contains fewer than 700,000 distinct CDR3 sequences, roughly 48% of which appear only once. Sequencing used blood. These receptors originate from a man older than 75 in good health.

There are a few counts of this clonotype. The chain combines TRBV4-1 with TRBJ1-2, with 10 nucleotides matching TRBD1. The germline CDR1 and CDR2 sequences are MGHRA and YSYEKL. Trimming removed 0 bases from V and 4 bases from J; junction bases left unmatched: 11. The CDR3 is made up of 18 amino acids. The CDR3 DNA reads TGCGCCAGCAGCCAAGACGGGGACAGGGGTATTCTCGCCTATGGCTACACCTTC. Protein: CASSQDGDRGILAYGYTF.

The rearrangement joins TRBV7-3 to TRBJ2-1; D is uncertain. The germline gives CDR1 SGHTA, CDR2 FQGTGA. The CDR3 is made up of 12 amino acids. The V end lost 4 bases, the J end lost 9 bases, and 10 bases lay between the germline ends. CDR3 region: CASSSHPSEQFF. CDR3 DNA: TGTGCCAGCAGCTCCCACCCGAGTGAGCAGTTCTTC.

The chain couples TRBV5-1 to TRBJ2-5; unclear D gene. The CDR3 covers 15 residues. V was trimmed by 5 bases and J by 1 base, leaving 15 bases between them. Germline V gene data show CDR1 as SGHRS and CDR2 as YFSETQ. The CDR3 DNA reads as TGCGCCAGCAGGGTGATAGGCGGATCCCAAGAGACCCAGTACTTC. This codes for CASRVIGGSQETQYF.